This entry lists 30 T cell receptor beta chains sequenced from one sample in a study of CD8 T cells in ankylosing spondylitis. Their cognate antigens are unknown. General observations from the study: Seemingly distinctive of ankylosing spondylitis blood was a TCR beta motif formed by eight highly homologous variants.

Via MiXCR, TCRdb re-called the 5' RACE reads, giving one row per CDR3 protein. The sample yields roughly 440,000 distinct CDR3 sequences, over 15% seen once. Source material: blood, either unsorted or a sorted T cell fraction (not recorded which). The source of these receptors is a male donor with ankylosing spondylitis.

The chain recombines TRBV7-7 with TRBJ1-5; D not certain. The CDR3 covers 16 residues. V was shortened by 5 bases and J by 7 bases, with 21 bases between the two germline ends. CDR1 is SSHAT and CDR2 is FNYEAQ in the germline V gene (reference sequence). This chain's CDR3 is CASSAPRSGSEQPQHF. CDR3 DNA: TGTGCCAGCAGCGCACCAAGGTCAGGATCGGAACAGCCCCAGCATTTT. Full variable domain (remainder filled in from reference TRBV7-7 and TRBJ1-5): GAGVSQSPRYKVTKRGQDVTLRCDPISSHATLYWYQQALGQGPEFLTYFNYEAQPDKSGLPSDRFSAERPEGSISTLTIQRTEQRDSAMYRCASSAPRSGSEQPQHFGDGTRLSIL.

This clonotype occurred many times. The chain has TRBV11-2 and TRBJ1-2; 7 nucleotides align to TRBD1. CDR3 length equals 15 residues. Germline CDR1 and CDR2: SGHAT and FQNNGV. V was clipped by 4 bases and J by 4 bases; unmatched bases: 9. The CDR3 bases are TGTGCCAGCAGCTCTTCAACAGGGGCTAGCTATGGCTACACCTTC. It yields the protein CASSSSTGASYGYTF.

This clonotype was seen more than once but under ten times. This chain joins TRBV30 and TRBJ1-1; D call uncertain. V shed 0 bases and J shed 1 base, with 15 bases lying between them. Germline CDR1 reads GTSNPN; CDR2 reads SVGIG (reference sequence). CDR3 length equals 16 residues. CDR3 nucleotides: TGTGCCTGGAGTGTAAATCTACAGATAAGGAACACTGAAGCTTTCTTT. Protein: CAWSVNLQIRNTEAFF.

This clonotype was detected a few times. This chain uses TRBV15 with TRBJ1-1, with D unclear. The V gene's germline CDR1 is LNHNV and CDR2 YYDKDF (reference sequence). The V end lost 3 bases, the J end lost 1 base, and 0 bases lay between the germline ends. This CDR3 region has 11 residues. This CDR3 is CATSRNTEAFF. The CDR3 nucleotides read TGTGCCACCAGCAGGAACACTGAAGCTTTCTTT.

This clonotype occurred a few times. The gene calls are TRBV7-2 and TRBJ2-5; no clear D gene. In germline, CDR1 is SGHTA, CDR2 FQGNSA. The CDR3 is made up of 14 amino acids. V dropped 7 bases and J dropped 1 base, with 13 bases sitting between them. CDR3 in DNA: TGTGCCAGCACTCAGACGGGCAGCCAAGAGACCCAGTACTTC. Protein product: CASTQTGSQETQYF.

This chain connects TRBV29-1 to TRBJ2-2; 9 nucleotides line up with TRBD2. The germline gives CDR1 SQVTM, CDR2 ANQGSEA. This CDR3 region has 17 residues. J lost 4 bases, V lost 6 bases, and 15 bases had no gene match. The CDR3 DNA is TGCAGCGTCGGGGGAGCGGGAGGCCCTTTCCCCACCGGGGAGCTGTTTTTT. Translating it yields CSVGGAGGPFPTGELFF.

This rearrangement joins TRBV11-2 to TRBJ2-5, with 8 nucleotides matching TRBD2. After removal of 3 bases from V and 3 bases from J, the junction contained 9 bases not matched to a gene. Germline loops: CDR1 SGHAT, CDR2 FQNNGV. The CDR3 sequence is 16 residues long. CDR3 coding DNA: TGTGCCAGCAGCTTCGCCGCGGGGGGCATGAAAGAGACCCAGTACTTC. It specifies CASSFAAGGMKETQYF.

The chain combines TRBV18 with TRBJ2-7; no clear D gene. The CDR3 consists of 15 residues. CDR1 KGHSH and CDR2 LQKENI come from the germline V gene. Trimming removed 6 bases at V and 0 bases at J, with 15 bases between. In DNA form, the CDR3 reads TGTGCCAGCTCTCTCGAACCTCAAAGCTCCTACGAGCAGTACTTC. Residues: CASSLEPQSSYEQYF.

The chain joins TRBV5-1 to TRBJ1-2, with D unresolved. Trimming stripped 3 bases from V and 3 bases from J, with 15 bases between. CDR1 SGHRS and CDR2 YFSETQ come from the germline V gene. The CDR3 consists of 15 residues. CDR3 in amino acids: CASSSIRGSDYGYTF. In DNA form, the CDR3 reads TGCGCCAGCAGCTCTATCAGAGGGAGTGACTATGGCTACACCTTC.

This clonotype appeared a few times. Germline and junction disagree at one end, which may indicate a read error. The chain employs TRBV6-2 or TRBV6-3 and TRBJ2-7; 8 bases agree with TRBD2. CDR1 is MNHEY, CDR2 SVGEGT, per germline. This CDR3 comprises 17 residues. CDR3 residues: CASSHSGRGGRIYEQYF. The CDR3 DNA follows: TGTGCCAGCAGTCACTCAGGACGGGGGGGAAGAATCTACGAGCAGTACTTC.

The chain uses TRBV20-1 and TRBJ2-7, with 7 bases lining up with TRBD2. V lost 1 base and J lost 2; bases outside the gene matches: 5. Germline CDR1 DFQATT, CDR2 SNEGSKA (reference sequence). This CDR3 comprises 14 residues. CDR3 region: CSARGEGTPYEQYF. The CDR3 DNA reads TGCAGTGCTAGAGGGGAGGGGACCCCCTACGAGCAGTACTTC.

The V gene is TRBV7-2, the J gene TRBJ2-5, with D maybe TRBD2 (6 bases). Germline V lookup: CDR1 SGHTA, CDR2 FQGNSA. The length of the CDR3 is 15 residues. The V end was cut by 2 bases, the J end by 1 base, with 11 bases between. The CDR3 sequence: CASSLRVGLQETQYF. CDR3 nucleotide sequence: TGTGCCAGCAGCTTACGGGTGGGACTCCAAGAGACCCAGTACTTC.

In this sample, this clonotype turned up once. The rearrangement links TRBV3-1 to TRBJ2-2, with a weak D call TRBD2 (6 bases). Trimming took 4 bases from V and 4 from J, leaving 19 bases between them. Germline CDR1 reads LGHDT; CDR2 reads YNNKEL (reference sequence). CDR3 length: 17 amino acids. Written as DNA, the CDR3 is TGTGCCAGCAGCCGAGAGACCCGGCGGGGTACCACCGGGGAGCTGTTTTTT. It encodes CASSRETRRGTTGELFF.

The chain recombines TRBV18 with TRBJ2-7, with 7 bases aligning to TRBD1. Losses at the gene ends were 3 bases for V and 3 bases for J; bases not matched to a gene: 5. This CDR3 region has 14 residues. The germline V gene has CDR1 KGHSH and CDR2 LQKENI. CDR3 DNA: TGTGCCAGCTCACCCCGGGACAGAAACTACGAGCAGTACTTC. Translated: CASSPRDRNYEQYF. The whole variable domain, remainder taken from reference TRBV18 and TRBJ2-7, is NAGVMQNPRHLVRRRGQEARLRCSPMKGHSHVYWYRQLPEEGLKFMVYLQKENIIDESGMPKERFSAEFPKEGPSILRIQQVVRGDSAAYFCASSPRDRNYEQYFGPGTRLTVT.

This clonotype appeared a few times. The genes are TRBV7-9 and TRBJ2-1; unclear D gene. CDR3 size: 14 residues. V shed 3 bases and J shed 4 bases, with 10 bases lying between them. Looked up from germline, CDR1 is SEHNR and CDR2 is FQNEAQ (reference sequence). The CDR3 loop is CASSLGQQYNEQFF. In DNA, the CDR3 is TGTGCCAGCAGCTTGGGTCAGCAATACAATGAGCAGTTCTTC. Together with reference TRBV7-9 and TRBJ2-1, the CDR3 gives the full variable domain: DTGVSQNPRHKITKRGQNVTFRCDPISEHNRLYWYRQTLGQGPEFLTYFQNEAQLEKSRLLSDRFSAERPKGSFSTLEIQRTEQGDSAMYLCASSLGQQYNEQFFGPGTRLTVL.

The CDR3 region has the DNA TGCGCCAGCAGCTTGTGGGAGGGACCCATCTCGAACACTGAAGCTTTCTTT. This gives the protein CASSLWEGPISNTEAFF. The gene calls are TRBV5-1 and TRBJ1-1; TRBD1 might be the D (5 bases). Germline CDR1 and CDR2: SGHRS and YFSETQ. The CDR3 loop spans 17 amino acids. Trimming took 1 base from V and 1 from J, leaving 17 bases between them.

The table lists this clonotype with many counts. This chain connects TRBV4-3 to TRBJ2-3; D not resolved. V lost 1 base and J lost 6, with 8 bases in between. CDR1 and CDR2 from the germline V gene are LGHNA and YSLEER. This CDR3 spans 13 amino acids. CDR3 protein: CASSQAVQDTQYF. The CDR3 DNA follows: TGCGCCAGCAGCCAAGCCGTTCAGGATACGCAGTATTTT.

This clonotype occurred a few times. V is TRBV3-1 and J is TRBJ1-4, with a tentative D call TRBD1 (6 bases). V gave up 1 base and J gave up 8 bases, with 14 bases separating them. In germline, CDR1 is LGHDT, CDR2 YNNKEL (reference sequence). This CDR3 region has 15 residues. The CDR3 spells CASSQGLEGGEKLFF. The CDR3 region has the DNA TGTGCCAGCAGCCAAGGACTCGAGGGGGGCGAAAAACTGTTTTTT.

This clonotype has a handful of counts. V gene TRBV4-2 combines with J gene TRBJ2-3; 10 bases map to TRBD2. The junction had 10 bases not matched to a gene; V was cut back by 0 bases and J by 1 base. CDR3 length: 19 residues. The V gene's germline CDR1 is LGHNA and CDR2 YNFKEQ. This CDR3 reads CASSQDRSGRASGTDTQYF. The CDR3, as DNA: TGTGCCAGCAGCCAAGATAGGAGCGGGAGGGCCTCGGGCACAGATACGCAGTATTTT.

This clonotype appeared a few times. The CDR3 here is CASSSYVGGLAGLKQYF. The CDR3 DNA follows: TGTGCCAGCAGTTCCTACGTGGGGGGACTAGCGGGTTTAAAGCAGTACTTC. The chain recombines TRBV28 with TRBJ2-7; 12 bases line up with TRBD2. Losses at the gene ends were 4 bases for V and 8 bases for J; bases not matched to a gene: 15. The CDR3 runs to 17 residues. Germline loops: CDR1 MDHEN, CDR2 SYDVKM. The entire variable domain, with the rest obtained from reference TRBV28 and TRBJ2-7, is as follows: DVKVTQSSRYLVKRTGEKVFLECVQDMDHENMFWYRQDPGLGLRLIYFSYDVKMKEKGDIPEGYSVSREKKERFSLILESASTNQTSMYLCASSSYVGGLAGLKQYFGPGTRLTVT.

This clonotype was seen at least ten times. The rearrangement uses TRBV7-9 and TRBJ2-1, with D tentatively TRBD2 (6 bases). Germline-derived CDR1 and CDR2 are SEHNR and FQNEAQ (reference sequence). CDR3 size: 15 residues. V gave up 1 base and J gave up 6 bases, with 13 bases separating them. CDR3 protein: CASSLGGLQANEQFF. As DNA, the CDR3 is TGTGCCAGCAGCTTAGGTGGACTACAGGCCAATGAGCAGTTCTTC.

This clonotype turned up a few times. The J gene is TRBJ2-7, the V gene TRBV7-2, with 7 bases that match TRBD1. There are 13 residues in the CDR3. V lost 5 bases and J lost 7; bases outside the gene matches: 8. The germline V gene encodes CDR1 SGHTA and CDR2 FQGNSA. As DNA, the CDR3 is TGTGCCAGCAGCCGGGGACAGCAGGAGGAGCAGTACTTC. It translates to CASSRGQQEEQYF.

This clonotype was picked up many times. The CDR3 protein is CASSQDGTGEAKNIQYF. In DNA, the CDR3 is TGTGCCAGCAGCCAAGATGGGACAGGGGAGGCCAAAAACATTCAGTACTTC. The chain joins TRBV4-2 to TRBJ2-4, with TRBD1 identical over 10 bases. Germline CDR1 reads LGHNA; CDR2 reads YNFKEQ. The CDR3 is 17 residues long. V lost 0 bases to trimming and J lost 1 base; unmatched junction nucleotides: 3.

The chain is built from TRBV20-1 and TRBJ2-1; 8 bases are shared with TRBD2. The CDR3 runs to 14 residues. Germline CDR1 DFQATT, CDR2 SNEGSKA (reference sequence). The junction had 9 bases not matched to a gene; V was cut back by 5 bases and J by 6 bases. The CDR3 here is CSAGGRPPANEQFF. The CDR3, as DNA: TGCAGTGCTGGCGGGAGGCCCCCGGCCAATGAGCAGTTCTTC.

The V and J genes are TRBV15 and TRBJ2-2; the D gene is possibly TRBD1 (7 bases). The CDR3 contains 15 residues. The V gene lost 0 bases and the J gene lost 8 bases, with 13 bases spanning the gap. Germline CDR1 is LNHNV and CDR2 is YYDKDF (reference sequence). The DNA of the CDR3 is TGTGCCACCAGCAGAGATCGGAGGGGGCAGGGGGAGCTGTTTTTT. As protein: CATSRDRRGQGELFF.

V usage is TRBV20-1 and J usage is TRBJ1-5; possibly TRBD1 for D (5 bases). Trimming removed 3 bases at V and 12 bases at J, with 24 bases between. CDR1 is DFQATT and CDR2 is SNEGSKA in the germline V gene (reference sequence). There are 15 residues in the CDR3. The CDR3 DNA sequence: TGCAGTGCTAGTGGGTCTGGCCAGTTTGCAGGGCTCCAGCATTTT. Translation gives CSASGSGQFAGLQHF.

The sample holds a few counts of this clonotype. The chain carries TRBV12-3 or TRBV12-4 and TRBJ2-1; a possible D gene is TRBD1 (5 bases). V was pared by 5 bases and J by 6 bases, with 17 bases between. This CDR3 is 15 amino acids long. In nucleotides, the CDR3 is TGTGCCAGCAGTCCCCAGGGCCAGGTAGGCAATGAGCAGTTCTTC. Its translation: CASSPQGQVGNEQFF.

This clonotype showed up just a few times. This chain connects TRBV20-1 to TRBJ1-1, with D possibly matching TRBD1 (5 bases). The V and J ends lost 3 bases and 4 bases respectively, with 9 bases between them. From germline, CDR1 is DFQATT and CDR2 SNEGSKA (reference sequence). This CDR3 has 12 amino acids. The CDR3 nucleotides read TGCAGTGCTAGCGGAGGGGTCACTGAAGCTTTCTTT. Translation gives CSASGGVTEAFF.

The CDR3 nucleotides read TGTGCCAGCTCACCACCAGGGCCCAAAAACATTCAGTACTTC. This sequence encodes CASSPPGPKNIQYF. V and J are TRBV18 and TRBJ2-4; D remains unclear. V was trimmed by 0 bases and J by 2 bases, leaving 5 bases between them. The CDR3 consists of 14 residues. Per the germline V gene, CDR1 is KGHSH and CDR2 is LQKENI.

The chain combines TRBV27 with TRBJ1-2; 7 nucleotides agree with TRBD1. V was pared by 5 bases and J by 1 base, with 7 bases of the junction left unmatched. Germline CDR1 and CDR2: MNHEY and SMNVEV (reference sequence). This CDR3 region has 15 residues. The CDR3 loop reads CASSLQGRLNYGYTF. CDR3 in DNA: TGTGCCAGCAGTCTACAGGGGAGACTTAACTATGGCTACACCTTC.